This T cell receptor beta chain is from a study of cytomegalovirus exposure and HLA in healthy donors. The CDR3 is 15 amino acids. The germline V gene has CDR1 SGDLS and CDR2 YYNGEE. V lost 3 bases and J lost 2; bases outside the gene matches: 5. On this clone itself: Its target is unknown.

A multiplex PCR was run with 60 Vbeta primers and 13 Jbeta primers. Per the study methods: It was a later analysis that counted tens of millions of unique TCR beta chains, of which 9.5 million to 14 million were shared. Sequencing used immunoSEQ multiplex PCR; TCRdb keeps in-frame clones, though not all of them. V, J and clone size reflect that table, while D and trimming were determined from the DNA. The top ten clones hold around 4% of a sample with more than 110,000 clones, approximately 83% of them seen once. Though nominally healthy at sampling, donors likely had unrecorded immune exposures. Study-level findings and limits: The likely origin of a cluster of highly shared sequence variants was a sequencing artifact. With DRB1 most and HLA-C fewest, TCR association rates differed between HLA loci in a later analysis.

The V call is TRBV9, the J call TRBJ2-7, with 10 bases fitting TRBD2. The origin of this receptor is a middle-aged man in good health and CMV-seropositive. The sequenced material came from PBMCs. This chain's CDR3 is CASSAAGGPAYEQYF. The CDR3 region has the DNA TGTGCCAGCAGCGCAGCGGGAGGGCCCGCCTACGAGCAGTACTTC. The full variable domain, its missing parts supplied by reference TRBV9 and TRBJ2-7, is DSGVTQTPKHLITATGQRVTLRCSPRSGDLSVYWYQQSLDQGLQFLIQYYNGEERAKGNILERFSAQQFPDLHSELNLSSLELGDSALYFCASSAAGGPAYEQYFGPGTRLTVT.